Listed below are T cell receptor beta chains from one sample, sequenced in a study of radiotherapy plus CTLA-4 blockade in lung cancer. Profiling relied on immunoSEQ multiplex PCR, and the TCRdb table lists in-frame clones only, not all of them. Among 85,000 to 95,000 clones listed, approximately 82% were seen once. The source was peripheral blood, collected from a patient treated with radiotherapy plus ipilimumab. The receptors stem from a human donor with non-small cell lung cancer that progressed on radiotherapy plus ipilimumab. Both conserved end residues are part of each CDR3. The order of the fields is CDR3 protein, CDR3 DNA, clone size, V gene, J gene, D gene. D genes are given only for firm matches. Size is stated for part of the rows, as once, few or many counts, or as a class when the clone is expanded.

CSVEIGAGETQYF	TGCAGCGTTGAAATAGGGGCGGGGGAGACCCAGTACTTC	.	TRBV29-1	TRBJ2-5	.
CASSPMGGADTQYF	TGTGCCAGCAGCCCAATGGGGGGGGCAGATACGCAGTATTTT	.	TRBV7-9	TRBJ2-3	TRBD2
CASSTIRTGGCQPQHF	TGTGCCAGCAGCACCATAAGGACAGGGGGCTGTCAGCCCCAGCATTTT	.	TRBV5-6	TRBJ1-5	TRBD1
CASSFLFRAGGVNEQFF	TGTGCCAGCAGTTTTCTGTTTAGGGCGGGAGGAGTCAATGAGCAGTTCTTC	.	TRBV27	TRBJ2-1	TRBD2
CASTSGTGYSGANVLTF	TGCGCCAGCACCTCAGGGACAGGCTACTCTGGGGCCAACGTCCTGACTTTC	few	TRBV5-1	TRBJ2-6	TRBD1
CASRGYNEQFF	TGTGCCAGCAGGGGTTACAATGAGCAGTTCTTC	.	TRBV6-5	TRBJ2-1	.
CASSEMGSKQPQHF	TGCGCCAGCAGTGAGATGGGGTCCAAGCAGCCCCAGCATTTT	once	TRBV10-2	TRBJ1-5	.
CASSPGLAGSYNEQFF	TGTGCCAGCAGCCCCGGACTAGCGGGATCCTACAATGAGCAGTTCTTC	once	TRBV11-3	TRBJ2-1	TRBD2
CASSEVKGKETQYF	TGTGCCAGCAGTGAAGTTAAGGGTAAAGAGACCCAGTACTTC	.	TRBV6-1	TRBJ2-5	.
CASSQSPGYTGELFF	TGTGCCAGCAGCCAGTCCCCAGGGTACACCGGGGAGCTGTTTTTT	.	TRBV4-2	TRBJ2-2	.
CASSFASGRMNEQFF	TGTGCCAGCAGCTTCGCTAGCGGGAGGATGAATGAGCAGTTCTTC	.	TRBV7-3	TRBJ2-1	TRBD2
CAISKTSGRASDTQYF	TGTGCCATCAGCAAGACTAGCGGGAGGGCCTCAGATACGCAGTATTTT	.	TRBV10-3	TRBJ2-3	TRBD2
CASSYERSGYTF	TGTGCCAGCAGTTACGAGAGGTCTGGCTACACCTTC	.	TRBV6-6	TRBJ1-2	.
CASSLKGDSEQYF	TGTGCCAGCAGCTTAAAGGGGGACTCCGAGCAGTACTTC	.	TRBV7-8	TRBJ2-7	.
CAWSPGGHEQFF	TGTGCCTGGAGTCCCGGCGGTCATGAGCAGTTCTTC	.	TRBV30	TRBJ2-1	.
CASSFTGATQETQYF	TGTGCCAGCAGCTTCACCGGTGCCACCCAGGAGACCCAGTACTTC	.	TRBV7-9	TRBJ2-5	.
CASSSMLPTSGRTNTGELFF	TGCGCCAGCAGTTCTATGCTACCAACTAGCGGGAGAACTAACACCGGGGAGCTGTTTTTT	few	TRBV10-1	TRBJ2-2	TRBD2
CASSVGTGGSEAFF	TGTGCCAGCAGCGTCGGGACAGGGGGATCTGAAGCTTTCTTT	.	TRBV9	TRBJ1-1	TRBD1
CASSLSKLTDTQYF	TGTGCCAGCAGCTTAAGCAAGCTCACAGATACGCAGTATTTT	.	TRBV7-3	TRBJ2-3	.
CASSGSGGRISGANVLTF	TGTGCCAGCAGCGGGAGCGGGGGGCGTATCTCTGGGGCCAACGTCCTGACTTTC	.	TRBV7-9	TRBJ2-6	TRBD2
CASSLAGGTDTQYF	TGCGCCAGCAGCTTGGCCGGCGGCACAGATACGCAGTATTTT	.	TRBV5-1	TRBJ2-3	.
CASSIRRQAGYTF	TGTGCCAGTAGTATTAGGAGGCAGGCCGGCTACACCTTC	.	TRBV19	TRBJ1-2	.
CASRSIGVLAWFF	TGCGCCAGCCGATCCATCGGGGTATTAGCGTGGTTCTTC	once	TRBV5-1	TRBJ2-1	.
CASSPGVSGNTIYF	TGTGCCAGCAGCCCAGGAGTCTCTGGAAACACCATATATTTT	.	TRBV7-9	TRBJ1-3	.
CASSQRTGSLETQYF	TGCGCCAGCAGCCAGAGGACGGGCAGTCTTGAGACCCAGTACTTC	.	TRBV4-1	TRBJ2-5	.
CASGAGTGTTGELFF	TGTGCCAGCGGGGCCGGGACAGGGACCACCGGGGAGCTGTTTTTT	once	TRBV6-6	TRBJ2-2	TRBD1
CASRLGTAGNTIYF	TGTGCCAGCCGCCTAGGGACAGCCGGAAACACCATATATTTT	few	TRBV6-5	TRBJ1-3	TRBD1
CASSLSRDTQYF	TGTGCCAGCAGCTTATCTAGGGATACGCAGTATTTT	.	TRBV11-2	TRBJ2-3	.
CASSGGTAGNTIYF	TGTGCCAGCAGTGGGGGGACCGCTGGAAACACCATATATTTT	.	TRBV6-5	TRBJ1-3	.